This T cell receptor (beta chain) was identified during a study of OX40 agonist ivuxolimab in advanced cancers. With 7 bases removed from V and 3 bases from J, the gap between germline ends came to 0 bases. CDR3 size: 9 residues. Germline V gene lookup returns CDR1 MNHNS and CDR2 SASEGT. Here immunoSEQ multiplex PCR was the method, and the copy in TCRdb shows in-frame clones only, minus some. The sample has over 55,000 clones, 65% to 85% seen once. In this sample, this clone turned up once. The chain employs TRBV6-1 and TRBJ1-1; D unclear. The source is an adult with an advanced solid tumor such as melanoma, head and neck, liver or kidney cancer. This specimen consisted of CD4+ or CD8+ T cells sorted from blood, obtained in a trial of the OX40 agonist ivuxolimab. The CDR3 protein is CASNTEAFF. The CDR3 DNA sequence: TGTGCCAGCAACACTGAAGCTTTCTTT.